The clone carrying this TCR beta chain has a count of ten or more. Antigen specificity is unknown. This specimen belongs to a study of T cell repertoires in cytomegalovirus infection. For the study at large: Both a matching HLA type and CMV infection were indicated by public TCR beta signatures. Study-level results: Cumulative frequency of public TCR beta families picked out carriers of CMV plus the relevant HLA. The response measured ex vivo was dominated by TCR beta clonotypes (HLA-C-restricted and CMV-specific).

The trim removed 2 bases at V and 9 bases at J, leaving 8 bases unmatched. The germline V gene has CDR1 SEHNR and CDR2 FQNEAQ (reference sequence). The CDR3 totals 14 residues. TCRdb ran MiXCR on the reads and lists one entry per CDR3 protein. Here the sample spans about 330,000 distinct CDR3 sequences, more than 9% being singletons. The sequenced sample was PBMCs. The receptor's source is a human donor in good health (CMV status not recorded). Some clones in this sample may be carry-over from other donors' samples. The V and J genes are TRBV7-9 and TRBJ2-7; 9 bases line up with TRBD1. The CDR3 region is CASSLRDRVFGQYF. CDR3 sequence (DNA): TGTGCCAGCAGCTTAAGGGACAGGGTATTCGGGCAGTACTTC. The whole variable domain, filled in from reference TRBV7-9 and TRBJ2-7, reads DTGVSQNPRHKITKRGQNVTFRCDPISEHNRLYWYRQTLGQGPEFLTYFQNEAQLEKSRLLSDRFSAERPKGSFSTLEIQRTEQGDSAMYLCASSLRDRVFGQYFGPGTRLTVT.